This T cell receptor beta chain was found in a study of T-cell memory formation after mild COVID-19. Via MiXCR, TCRdb re-called the 5' RACE reads, giving one row per CDR3 protein. The table lists under 200,000 distinct CDR3 sequences, 31% of them singletons. Germline lookup yields CDR1 SGHTA and CDR2 FQGNSA. Trimming removed 5 bases at V and 0 bases at J, with 11 bases between. This CDR3 is built from 15 residues. Input material: PBMCs or a T cell subset sorted from them (not recorded which). This chain uses TRBV7-2 with TRBJ1-5, with a tentative D call TRBD1 (6 bases). This clonotype was sampled from an adult woman who had mild COVID-19 (a few samples of this study predate the infection). Cell type and time point are not known. The CDR3 DNA follows: TGTGCCAGCAGCCCAGACAGGAATAGCAATCAGCCCCAGCATTTT. Protein product: CASSPDRNSNQPQHF.